This passage covers 22 T cell receptor beta chains from one sample sequenced in a study of cytomegalovirus exposure and HLA in healthy donors. PCR employed 60 Vbeta and 13 Jbeta primers. TCRdb's table, derived via immunoSEQ multiplex PCR, lists solely in-frame clones and lacks some. The table has 150,000 to 200,000 clones, around 79% seen once; the top ten hold approximately 0.7%. The material sequenced was PBMCs. The receptor set was obtained from a woman between 40 and 55 years old in good health and CMV-seronegative.

Comments on this clone: The junction departs from the called germline gene at one end, perhaps through a read error. CDR3 sequence: CSSSFQPGSTYEQYF. In DNA, the CDR3 is TGTTCCAGCAGCTTTCAACCGGGATCTACCTACGAGCAGTACTTC. The rearrangement joins TRBV7-9 to TRBJ2-7, with D perhaps TRBD2 (5 bases). This CDR3 comprises 15 residues. Germline loops: CDR1 SEHNR, CDR2 FQNEAQ (reference sequence).

The rearrangement joins TRBV5-5 to TRBJ1-2; D possibly corresponds to TRBD1 (5 bases). V was shortened by 4 bases and J by 6 bases, with 10 bases between the two germline ends. The V gene's germline CDR1 is SGHKS and CDR2 YYEKEE (reference sequence). The CDR3 runs to 12 residues. The CDR3 region has the DNA TGTGCCAGCAGCGGGGGGGAGGATGGCTACACCTTC. Amino acids: CASSGGEDGYTF.

This chain links TRBV5-4 with TRBJ1-1; possibly TRBD1 for D (5 bases). CDR1 and CDR2 from the germline V gene are SGHNT and YYREEE (reference sequence). V lost 4 bases to trimming and J lost 0 bases, with 13 bases between them. This CDR3 region has 15 residues. CDR3: CASSLDRIMNTEAFF. The DNA for the CDR3 is TGTGCCAGCAGCCTCGACAGAATCATGAACACTGAAGCTTTCTTT.

The V call is TRBV6-1, the J call TRBJ1-1, with 10 bases fitting TRBD1. This CDR3 is 15 amino acids long. The germline V gene encodes CDR1 MNHNS and CDR2 SASEGT. V gave up 4 bases and J gave up 6 bases; unmatched junction bases: 8. The CDR3 nucleotides are TGTGCCAGCAGTGTTAGGACAGGGGGGGGCCCTGAAGCTTTCTTT. Translated, it gives CASSVRTGGGPEAFF.

This clone was seen only once. This chain connects TRBV30 to TRBJ1-3; TRBD1 agrees at 7 bases. CDR1 and CDR2 from the germline V gene are GTSNPN and SVGIG (reference sequence). Trimming at V came to 1 base and at J to 5 bases, leaving 8 bases not matched to a gene. This CDR3 spans 15 amino acids. The CDR3 DNA follows: TGTGCCTGGAGTGACCAAGGGGGCAATCGAAACACCATATATTTT. It translates to CAWSDQGGNRNTIYF.

The chain is built from TRBV27 and TRBJ1-5, with D tentatively TRBD1 (5 bases). The V end was cut by 5 bases, the J end by 3 bases, with 20 bases between. The CDR3 has 17 amino acids. Per germline, CDR1 MNHEY and CDR2 SMNVEV (reference sequence). CDR3 in amino acids: CASSANSGLELNQPQHF. As DNA, the CDR3 is TGTGCCAGCAGTGCCAACTCAGGGCTTGAGCTCAATCAGCCCCAGCATTTT.

In DNA, the CDR3 is TGTGCCAGCAGTTTTTCGCCAACAGGGGGTACTGGAAACACCATATATTTT. This codes for CASSFSPTGGTGNTIYF. The rearrangement joins TRBV28 to TRBJ1-3; the match to TRBD1 covers 8 bases. This CDR3 spans 17 amino acids. CDR1 and CDR2 from the germline V gene are MDHEN and SYDVKM. After removal of 3 bases from V and 2 bases from J, the junction contained 9 bases not matched to a gene.

V is TRBV28 and J is TRBJ2-3, with 15 bases identical to TRBD2. The CDR3 length is 18 residues. The V gene's germline CDR1 is MDHEN and CDR2 SYDVKM. V lost 0 bases to trimming and J lost 2 bases; unmatched junction nucleotides: 3. Written as DNA, the CDR3 is TGTGCCAGCAGTTTATGGTGGACTAGCGGGAGGGACACAGATACGCAGTATTTT. It encodes CASSLWWTSGRDTDTQYF.

V usage is TRBV6-6 and J usage is TRBJ1-2, with D maybe TRBD1 (6 bases). The CDR3 runs 13 residues. Per germline, CDR1 MNHNY and CDR2 SVGAGI (reference sequence). Trimming removed 11 bases from V and 7 bases from J, with 20 bases in between. The CDR3, as DNA: TGTGCCGCCTCAGGGGCGGAGCCGGGTGGCTACACCTTC. Encoded protein: CAASGAEPGGYTF.

This rearrangement joins TRBV6-1 to TRBJ1-1; the D is unclear. Germline loops: CDR1 MNHNS, CDR2 SASEGT. The CDR3 is made up of 13 amino acids. The V end was cut by 6 bases, the J end by 0 bases, with 8 bases between. The CDR3, as DNA: TGTGCCAGCAGGCACCAGGTGAACACTGAAGCTTTCTTT. It specifies CASRHQVNTEAFF.

The chain employs TRBV10-3 and TRBJ2-2, with a possible D match to TRBD2 (5 bases). CDR1 and CDR2 (germline): ENHRY, SYGVKD. V lost 1 base and J 6 bases, leaving 15 bases between the germline ends. This CDR3 comprises 16 residues. The CDR3 loop is CAISEYPVGSAGELFF. The CDR3 bases are TGTGCCATCAGTGAGTACCCGGTTGGGAGCGCCGGGGAGCTGTTTTTT.

V usage is TRBV29-1 and J usage is TRBJ1-1; D is possibly TRBD1 (6 bases). The CDR3 runs to 13 residues. V lost 5 bases, J lost 0 bases, and 10 bases lay in between. Germline CDR1 is SQVTM and CDR2 is ANQGSEA. CDR3 amino acids: CSVYRELNTEAFF. The CDR3 DNA follows: TGCAGCGTTTACAGGGAATTGAACACTGAAGCTTTCTTT. The variable domain in full, with the rest retrieved from reference TRBV29-1 and TRBJ1-1, is SAVISQKPSRDICQRGTSLTIQCQVDSQVTMMFWYRQQPGQSLTLIATANQGSEATYESGFVIDKFPISRPNLTFSTLTVSNMSPEDSSIYLCSVYRELNTEAFFGQGTRLTVV.

V gene TRBV9 combines with J gene TRBJ2-1, with 8 bases fitting TRBD2. V shed 4 bases, J shed 7 bases, and the junction held 7 bases outside the gene matches. The CDR3 runs to 14 residues. Germline V CDR1 and CDR2: SGDLS, YYNGEE. In nucleotides, the CDR3 is TGTGCCAGCAGCACGGGAGGGGTACGGAATGAGCAGTTCTTC. This encodes CASSTGGVRNEQFF.

The chain combines TRBV5-1 with TRBJ2-1, with TRBD2 identical over 13 bases. V dropped 0 bases and J dropped 7; count of bases not matched to a gene: 4. The length of the CDR3 is 16 residues. Germline V CDR1 and CDR2: SGHRS, YFSETQ. CDR3 DNA sequence: TGCGCCAGCAGCTTGGAAACTAGCGGGGGGGGTAATGAGCAGTTCTTC. Residues: CASSLETSGGGNEQFF.

The rearrangement joins TRBV5-4 to TRBJ2-5, with D perhaps matching TRBD1 (6 bases). The CDR3 is made up of 16 amino acids. Per the germline V gene, CDR1 is SGHNT and CDR2 is YYREEE (reference sequence). Trimming removed 3 bases from V and 5 bases from J, with 20 bases in between. The CDR3 region is CASSSESWGPRETQYF. DNA for the CDR3: TGTGCCAGCAGCTCCGAATCCTGGGGGCCGAGGGAGACCCAGTACTTC.

The V call is TRBV11-2, the J call TRBJ1-1, with 7 bases aligning to TRBD1. Germline V gene data show CDR1 as SGHAT and CDR2 as FQNNGV. Trimming cost V 2 bases and J 1 base; bases outside gene matches: 10. CDR3 size: 17 residues. The CDR3 nucleotides read TGTGCCAGCAGCTTATACAGGGGTCCCTCTACGAACACTGAAGCTTTCTTT. Protein: CASSLYRGPSTNTEAFF.

The chain is built from TRBV4-3 and TRBJ2-2, with 9 bases identical to TRBD2. The trim removed 4 bases at V and 3 bases at J, leaving 15 bases unmatched. CDR3 length: 19 residues. CDR1 and CDR2 from the germline V gene are LGHNA and YSLEER. Here the CDR3 reads CASSPKTGLAGAHTGELFF. The CDR3, as DNA: TGCGCCAGCAGCCCAAAAACAGGATTAGCGGGAGCCCACACCGGGGAGCTGTTTTTT.

In this sample, this clone turned up a few times. This chain links TRBV13 with TRBJ1-1; D is unresolved. This CDR3 contains 14 residues. V dropped 7 bases and J dropped 5 bases, with 17 bases sitting between them. In germline, CDR1 is PRHDT, CDR2 FYEKMQ (reference sequence). CDR3 in DNA: TGTGCCAGCACCCCTAGGAGAGGGAAAACTGAAGCTTTCTTT. Protein: CASTPRRGKTEAFF.

The chain has TRBV6-1 and TRBJ2-1; TRBD2 agrees at 7 bases. This CDR3 contains 15 residues. Germline values: CDR1 MNHNS, CDR2 SASEGT. The trim removed 5 bases at V and 5 bases at J, leaving 9 bases unmatched. CDR3 amino acids: CASSSLADFHNEQFF. The CDR3 DNA is TGTGCCAGCAGTAGCCTAGCGGACTTCCACAATGAGCAGTTCTTC.

This clone showed up just a few times. This sequence joins TRBV5-4 and TRBJ1-4, with D possibly matching TRBD1 (6 bases). V lost 0 bases to trimming and J lost 7 bases, with 13 bases between them. CDR1 is SGHNT and CDR2 is YYREEE in the germline V gene (reference sequence). CDR3 size: 15 residues. CDR3 protein: CASSLDGRGGEKLFF. DNA for the CDR3: TGTGCCAGCAGCTTGGATGGAAGGGGGGGTGAAAAACTGTTTTTT. Combining the CDR3 with reference TRBV5-4 and TRBJ1-4 gives the whole variable domain ETGVTQSPTHLIKTRGQQVTLRCSSQSGHNTVSWYQQALGQGPQFIFQYYREEENGRGNFPPRFSGLQFPNYSSELNVNALELDDSALYLCASSLDGRGGEKLFFGSGTQLSVL.

This clone was recorded a few times. This chain connects TRBV7-2 to TRBJ1-4; D is ambiguous. Trimming took off 3 bases at V and 0 bases at J, with 8 bases between the two ends. This CDR3 region has 15 residues. In germline, CDR1 is SGHTA, CDR2 FQGNSA. The CDR3 region has the DNA TGTGCCAGCAGCTTCACGGGGACAACTAATGAAAAACTGTTTTTT. Translated: CASSFTGTTNEKLFF.

For the CDR3, the DNA is TGTGCCAGCAGCGTAGAACCGGGAGGGCTAGATACGCAGTATTTT. It codes for CASSVEPGGLDTQYF. This chain links TRBV9 with TRBJ2-3; 8 positions match TRBD2. This CDR3 is built from 15 residues. J lost 5 bases, V lost 0 bases, and 5 bases had no gene match. Per the germline V gene, CDR1 is SGDLS and CDR2 is YYNGEE.